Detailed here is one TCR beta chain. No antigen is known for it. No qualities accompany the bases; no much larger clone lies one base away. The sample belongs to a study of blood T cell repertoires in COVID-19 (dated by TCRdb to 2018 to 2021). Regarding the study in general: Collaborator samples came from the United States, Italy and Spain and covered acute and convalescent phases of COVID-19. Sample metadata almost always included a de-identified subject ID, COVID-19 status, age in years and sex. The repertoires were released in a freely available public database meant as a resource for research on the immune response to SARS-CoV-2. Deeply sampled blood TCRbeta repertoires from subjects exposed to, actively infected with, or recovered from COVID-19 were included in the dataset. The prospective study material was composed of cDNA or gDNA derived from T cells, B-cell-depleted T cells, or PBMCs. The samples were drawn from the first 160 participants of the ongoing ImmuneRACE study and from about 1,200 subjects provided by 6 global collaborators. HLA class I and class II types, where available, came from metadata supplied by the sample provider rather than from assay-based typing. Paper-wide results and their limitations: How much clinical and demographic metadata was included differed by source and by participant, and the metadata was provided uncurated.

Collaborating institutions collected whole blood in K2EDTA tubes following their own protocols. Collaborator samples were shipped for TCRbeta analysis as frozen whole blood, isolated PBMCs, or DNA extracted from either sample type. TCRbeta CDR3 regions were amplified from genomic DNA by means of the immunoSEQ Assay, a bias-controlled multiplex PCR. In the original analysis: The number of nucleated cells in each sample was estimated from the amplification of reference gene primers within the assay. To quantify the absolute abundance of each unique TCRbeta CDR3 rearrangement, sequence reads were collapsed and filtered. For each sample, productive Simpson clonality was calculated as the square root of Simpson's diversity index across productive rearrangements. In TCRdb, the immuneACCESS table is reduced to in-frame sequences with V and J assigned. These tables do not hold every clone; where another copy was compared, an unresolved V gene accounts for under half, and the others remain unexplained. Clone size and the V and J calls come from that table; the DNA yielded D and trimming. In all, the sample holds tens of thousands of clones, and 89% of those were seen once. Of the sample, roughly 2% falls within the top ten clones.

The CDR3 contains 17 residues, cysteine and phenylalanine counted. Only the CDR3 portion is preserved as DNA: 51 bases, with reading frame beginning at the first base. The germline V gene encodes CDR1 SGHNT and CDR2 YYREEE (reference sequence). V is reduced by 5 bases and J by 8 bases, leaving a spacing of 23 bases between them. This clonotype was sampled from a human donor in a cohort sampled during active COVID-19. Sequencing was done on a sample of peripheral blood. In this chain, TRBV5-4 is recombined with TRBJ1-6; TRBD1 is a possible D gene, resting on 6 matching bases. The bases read TGTGCCAGCAGTTCGCAGTTCGGGGACACCCCCTATTCACCCCTCCACTTT. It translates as CASSSQFGDTPYSPLHF.